The present T cell receptor beta chain was sequenced within a study of blood T cell repertoires in COVID-19. Study-level background: PBMCs, B-cell-depleted T cells, or T cells were the source of the cDNA or gDNA that made up the material.

The J segment lost 8 bases and the V segment lost 5 bases, leaving 10 bases of the junction unmatched. CDR1 SGHVS and CDR2 FNYEAQ come from the germline V gene. The CDR3 runs 16 residues. Study processing details: Amplified reference gene primers provided the basis for estimating nucleated cell counts. Profiling relied on immunoSEQ multiplex PCR, and the TCRdb table lists in-frame clones only, not all of them. V and J calls and clone size come straight from that table; D and trimming were deduced from the DNA. The sample contains 150,000 or so clones, 75% to 85% of which appear only once. Participant ages covered 18 to 89 years across 24 US areas.

The sample consisted of PBMCs or T cells enriched from blood (not recorded which). This receptor was taken from a man over 45 who had recovered from COVID-19. The chain joins TRBV7-6 to TRBJ2-1; 12 bases map to TRBD1. This CDR3 is CASSPQPGQGAYEQFF. DNA for the CDR3: TGTGCCAGCAGCCCCCAGCCGGGACAGGGGGCCTATGAGCAGTTCTTC.